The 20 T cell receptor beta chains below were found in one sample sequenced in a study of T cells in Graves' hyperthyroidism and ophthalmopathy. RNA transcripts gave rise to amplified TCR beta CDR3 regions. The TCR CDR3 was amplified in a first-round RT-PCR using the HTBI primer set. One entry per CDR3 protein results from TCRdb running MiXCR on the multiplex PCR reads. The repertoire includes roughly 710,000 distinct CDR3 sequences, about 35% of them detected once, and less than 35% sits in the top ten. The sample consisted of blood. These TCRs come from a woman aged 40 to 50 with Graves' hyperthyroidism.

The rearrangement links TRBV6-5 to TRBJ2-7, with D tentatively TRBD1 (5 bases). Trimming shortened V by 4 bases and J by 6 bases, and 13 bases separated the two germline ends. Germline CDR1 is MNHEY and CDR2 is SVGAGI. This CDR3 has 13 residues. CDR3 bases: TGTGCCAGCAGTTTATACAGGTCTCTCGAGCAGTACTTC. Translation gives CASSLYRSLEQYF.

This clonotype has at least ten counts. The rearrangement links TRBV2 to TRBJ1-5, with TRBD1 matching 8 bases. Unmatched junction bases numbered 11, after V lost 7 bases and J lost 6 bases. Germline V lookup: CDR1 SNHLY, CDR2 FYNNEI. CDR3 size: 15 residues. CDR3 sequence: CASNEDAGGSQPQHF. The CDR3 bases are TGTGCCAGCAATGAGGACGCAGGGGGCAGTCAGCCCCAGCATTTT.

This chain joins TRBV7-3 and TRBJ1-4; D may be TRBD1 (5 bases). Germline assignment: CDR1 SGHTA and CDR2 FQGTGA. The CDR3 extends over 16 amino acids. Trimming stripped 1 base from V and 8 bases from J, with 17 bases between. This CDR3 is CASSLMVGSGDEKLFF. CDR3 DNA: TGTGCCAGCAGCTTAATGGTCGGGAGCGGGGACGAAAAACTGTTTTTT.

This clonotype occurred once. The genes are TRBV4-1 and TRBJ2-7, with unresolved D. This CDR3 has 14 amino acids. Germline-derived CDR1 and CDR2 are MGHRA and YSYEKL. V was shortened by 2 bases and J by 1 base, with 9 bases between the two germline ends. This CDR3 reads CASSQIGRSYEQYF. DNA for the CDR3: TGCGCCAGCAGCCAAATCGGCAGGTCCTACGAGCAGTACTTC.

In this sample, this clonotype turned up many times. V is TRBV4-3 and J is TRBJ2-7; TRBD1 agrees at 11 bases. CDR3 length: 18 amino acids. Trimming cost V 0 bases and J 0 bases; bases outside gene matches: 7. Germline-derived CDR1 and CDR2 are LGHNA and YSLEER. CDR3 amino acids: CASSQEPSGTGGSYEQYF. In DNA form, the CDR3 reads TGCGCCAGCAGCCAAGAGCCGAGCGGGACAGGGGGCTCCTACGAGCAGTACTTC.

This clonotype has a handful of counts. The CDR3 here is CASSFRFRGDTQYF. Written as DNA, the CDR3 is TGTGCCAGCAGTTTCCGATTCCGAGGCGATACGCAGTATTTT. The gene calls are TRBV6-5 and TRBJ2-3; D remains unclear. The germline V and J ends were trimmed by 4 bases and 6 bases, with 14 bases remaining between them. This CDR3 is 14 amino acids long. CDR1 and CDR2 from the germline V gene are MNHEY and SVGAGI.

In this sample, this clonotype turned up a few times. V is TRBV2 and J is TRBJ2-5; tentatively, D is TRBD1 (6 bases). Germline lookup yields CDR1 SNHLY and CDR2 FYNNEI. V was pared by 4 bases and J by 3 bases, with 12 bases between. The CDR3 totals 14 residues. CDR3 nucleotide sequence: TGTGCCAGCAGTGGACAGGTAGCCGAAGAGACCCAGTACTTC. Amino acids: CASSGQVAEETQYF.

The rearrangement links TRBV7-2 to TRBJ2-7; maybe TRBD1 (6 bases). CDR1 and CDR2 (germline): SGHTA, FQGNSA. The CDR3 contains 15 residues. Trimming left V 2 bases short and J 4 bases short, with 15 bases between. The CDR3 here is CASSLMGARSYEQYF. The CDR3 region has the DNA TGTGCCAGCAGCTTAATGGGGGCAAGGTCTTACGAGCAGTACTTC. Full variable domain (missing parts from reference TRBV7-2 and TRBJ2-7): GAGVSQSPSNKVTEKGKDVELRCDPISGHTALYWYRQSLGQGLEFLIYFQGNSAPDKSGLPSDRFSAERTGGSVSTLTIQRTQQEDSAVYLCASSLMGARSYEQYFGPGTRLTVT.

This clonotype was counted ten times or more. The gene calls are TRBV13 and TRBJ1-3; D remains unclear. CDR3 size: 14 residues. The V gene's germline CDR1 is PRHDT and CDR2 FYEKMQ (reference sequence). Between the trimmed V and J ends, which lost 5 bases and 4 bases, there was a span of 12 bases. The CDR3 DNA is TGTGCCAGCAGCCCCACCGAACAAGGAAACACCATATATTTT. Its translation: CASSPTEQGNTIYF.

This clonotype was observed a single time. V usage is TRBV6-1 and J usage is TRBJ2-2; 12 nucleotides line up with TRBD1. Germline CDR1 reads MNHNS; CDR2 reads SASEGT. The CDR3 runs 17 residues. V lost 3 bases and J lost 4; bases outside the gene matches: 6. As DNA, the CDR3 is TGTGCCAGCAGTGACACGGGACAGGGGGCCGGCACCGGGGAGCTGTTTTTT. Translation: CASSDTGQGAGTGELFF.

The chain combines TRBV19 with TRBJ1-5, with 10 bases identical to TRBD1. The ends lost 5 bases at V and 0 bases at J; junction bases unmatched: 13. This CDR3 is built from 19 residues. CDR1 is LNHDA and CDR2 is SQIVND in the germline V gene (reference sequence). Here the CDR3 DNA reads TGTGCCAGTAGTCCCCTAAGGGGACAGGGGTACGGTAGCAATCAGCCCCAGCATTTT. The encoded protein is CASSPLRGQGYGSNQPQHF.

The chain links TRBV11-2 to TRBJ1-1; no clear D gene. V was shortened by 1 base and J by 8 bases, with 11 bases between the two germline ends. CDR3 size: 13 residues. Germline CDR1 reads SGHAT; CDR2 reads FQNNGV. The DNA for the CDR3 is TGTGCCAGCAGCTTAGGTCTGGGCGCCGAAGCTTTCTTT. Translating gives CASSLGLGAEAFF.

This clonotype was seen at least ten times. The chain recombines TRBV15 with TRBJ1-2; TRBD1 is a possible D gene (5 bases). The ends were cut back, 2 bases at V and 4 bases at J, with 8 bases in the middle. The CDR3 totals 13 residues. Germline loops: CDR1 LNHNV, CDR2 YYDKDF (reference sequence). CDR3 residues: CATSRQGSYGYTF. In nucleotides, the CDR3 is TGTGCCACCAGCAGACAGGGTAGCTATGGCTACACCTTC.

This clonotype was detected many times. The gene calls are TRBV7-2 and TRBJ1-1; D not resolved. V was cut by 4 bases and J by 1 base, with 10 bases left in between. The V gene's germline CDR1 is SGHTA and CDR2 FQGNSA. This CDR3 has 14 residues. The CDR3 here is CASSSDVRNTEAFF. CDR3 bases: TGTGCCAGCAGCTCAGATGTGAGGAACACTGAAGCTTTCTTT.

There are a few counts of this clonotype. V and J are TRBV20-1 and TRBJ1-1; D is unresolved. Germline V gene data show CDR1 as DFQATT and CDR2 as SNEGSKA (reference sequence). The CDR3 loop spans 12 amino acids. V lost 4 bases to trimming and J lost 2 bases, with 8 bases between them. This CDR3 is CSAMGGNTEAFF. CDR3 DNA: TGCAGTGCTATGGGCGGCAACACTGAAGCTTTCTTT.

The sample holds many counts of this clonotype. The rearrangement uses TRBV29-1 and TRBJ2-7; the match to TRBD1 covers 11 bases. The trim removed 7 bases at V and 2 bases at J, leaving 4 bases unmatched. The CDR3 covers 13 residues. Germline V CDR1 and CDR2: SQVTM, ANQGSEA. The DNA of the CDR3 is TGCAGCGCCGGACAGGGGGCGGCCTACGAGCAGTACTTC. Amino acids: CSAGQGAAYEQYF.

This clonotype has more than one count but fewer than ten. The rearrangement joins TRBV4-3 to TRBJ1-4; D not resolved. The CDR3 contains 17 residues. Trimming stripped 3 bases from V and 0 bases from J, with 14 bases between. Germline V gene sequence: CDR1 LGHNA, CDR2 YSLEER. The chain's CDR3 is CASSHDLVSATNEKLFF. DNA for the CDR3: TGCGCCAGCAGCCATGACTTAGTCTCTGCAACTAATGAAAAACTGTTTTTT.

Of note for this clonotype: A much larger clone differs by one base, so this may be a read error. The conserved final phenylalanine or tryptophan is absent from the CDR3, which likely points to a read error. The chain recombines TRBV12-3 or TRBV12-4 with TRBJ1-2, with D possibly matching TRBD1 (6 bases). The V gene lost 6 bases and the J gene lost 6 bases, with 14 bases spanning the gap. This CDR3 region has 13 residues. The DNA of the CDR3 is TGTGCCAGCAGGTTACAGGGCGGGGATGGCTACACCTCC. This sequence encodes CASRLQGGDGYTS.

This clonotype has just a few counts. The CDR3 protein is CASSLSPGRNSNQPQHF. The DNA of the CDR3 is TGTGCCAGCAGTTTATCCCCGGGACGGAATAGCAATCAGCCCCAGCATTTT. J is TRBJ1-5 and V is TRBV6-5; tentatively, D is TRBD1 (5 bases). Germline lookup yields CDR1 MNHEY and CDR2 SVGAGI. V was shortened by 4 bases and J by 0 bases, with 16 bases between the two germline ends. The CDR3 sequence is 17 residues long.

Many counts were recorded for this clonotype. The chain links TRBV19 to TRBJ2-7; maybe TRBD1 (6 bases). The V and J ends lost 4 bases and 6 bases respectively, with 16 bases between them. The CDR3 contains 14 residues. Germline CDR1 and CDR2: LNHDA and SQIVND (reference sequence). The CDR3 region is CASSTRQALGEQYF. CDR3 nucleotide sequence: TGTGCCAGTAGTACCAGACAGGCGTTGGGCGAGCAGTACTTC.